Described below is a single TCR beta chain sequence and its context. The sample originates from a study of OX40 agonist ivuxolimab in advanced cancers. Autoimmune disease history or systemic immunosuppression disqualified patients. TCRdb's table, derived via immunoSEQ multiplex PCR, lists solely in-frame clones and lacks some. The sample yields 57,000 or so clones, more than 85% seen once. This specimen was CD4+ or CD8+ T cells sorted from blood, taken in a trial of the OX40 agonist ivuxolimab. The receptor was derived from an adult with an advanced solid tumor such as melanoma, head and neck, liver or kidney cancer.

The CDR3 DNA follows: TGCGCCAGCAGCCCACAGGGCGTAGCCTCCTACGAGCAGTACTTC. It encodes CASSPQGVASYEQYF. The chain employs TRBV5-1 and TRBJ2-7; possible D gene TRBD1, 6 bases. Germline loops: CDR1 SGHRS, CDR2 YFSETQ. This CDR3 comprises 15 residues. The ends were cut back, 4 bases at V and 0 bases at J, with 14 bases in the middle.